This TCR beta chain was captured in a study of CD8 T cells in Susac syndrome. V dropped 5 bases and J dropped 7; count of bases not matched to a gene: 17. Germline-derived CDR1 and CDR2 are SEHNR and FQNEAQ (reference sequence). This CDR3 comprises 18 residues. RNA totalling about 0.5 to 1 ug underwent reverse transcription with random hexamers. Amplification of TCR beta CDR3 by immunoSEQ multiplex PCR spanned 54 Vbeta and 13 Jbeta. Via MiXCR, TCRdb re-called the immunoSEQ multiplex PCR reads, giving one row per CDR3 protein. The data hold about 47,000 distinct CDR3 sequences, with nearly 95% observed a single time.

The receptor's source is a human donor in good health. The V and J genes are TRBV7-9 and TRBJ2-1; TRBD2 matches 10 bases. Specimen: CD8+ T cells from PBMCs. The CDR3 here is CASSHRGSGTSVQNEQFF. The CDR3 DNA reads TGTGCCAGCAGCCACAGGGGGAGCGGGACTAGCGTTCAAAATGAGCAGTTCTTC.